A single sample gave rise to the 32 T cell receptor beta chains below, sequenced in a study of human thymus T cells. Corrective cardiac operations yielded the resected thymus tissue. Sequencing was performed with immunoSEQ multiplex PCR; in TCRdb, only in-frame clones are kept and a portion is missing. The profile shows some 80,000 clones, just over 95% of them singletons. Sequencing was carried out using thymus tissue. These TCRs come from a boy younger than two with a congenital heart defect but otherwise immunologically healthy.

In its sample, this clone was seen a few times. Additional DNA sequences in this sample encode the identical CDR3. The gene calls are TRBV4-2 and TRBJ1-1, with 8 nucleotides matching TRBD1. CDR1 and CDR2 from the germline V gene are LGHNA and YNFKEQ. The ends lost 6 bases at V and 4 bases at J; junction bases unmatched: 4. This CDR3 is built from 13 residues. In nucleotides, the CDR3 is TGTGCCAGCAGTCCTGACAGGGGCACTGAAGCTTTCTTT. Translating gives CASSPDRGTEAFF.

The V gene is TRBV14, the J gene TRBJ2-2, with D possibly matching TRBD2 (5 bases). The germline V gene has CDR1 SGHDN and CDR2 FVKESK. Trimming took off 7 bases at V and 3 bases at J, with 12 bases between the two ends. The CDR3 consists of 14 residues. CDR3 bases: TGTGCCAGCACCCCCGGGGTGTACACCGGGGAGCTGTTTTTT. Protein product: CASTPGVYTGELFF.

The rearrangement uses TRBV4-1 and TRBJ1-1; 8 bases agree with TRBD1. This CDR3 spans 16 amino acids. The V segment lost 5 bases and the J segment 4 bases; nucleotides outside the gene matches: 12. The germline V gene encodes CDR1 MGHRA and CDR2 YSYEKL. Here the CDR3 reads CASSEPPGGGGTEAFF. CDR3 in DNA: TGCGCCAGCAGCGAGCCTCCAGGGGGCGGTGGCACTGAAGCTTTCTTT.

The rearrangement uses TRBV5-4 and TRBJ2-1; D ambiguous. The CDR3 extends over 14 amino acids. V shed 2 bases and J shed 3 bases, with 9 bases lying between them. Germline lookup yields CDR1 SGHNT and CDR2 YYREEE (reference sequence). CDR3 in amino acids: CASSFSPLYNEQFF. Written as DNA, the CDR3 is TGTGCCAGCAGCTTTAGTCCCCTCTACAATGAGCAGTTCTTC.

The V and J genes are TRBV14 and TRBJ1-2; TRBD1 matches 9 bases. Per germline, CDR1 SGHDN and CDR2 FVKESK. J lost 1 base, V lost 3 bases, and 9 bases had no gene match. The CDR3 covers 17 residues. CDR3 sequence reads: CASSQLGQGDFNYGYTF. The CDR3 coding sequence is TGTGCCAGCAGCCAGTTGGGACAGGGAGATTTTAACTATGGCTACACCTTC.

The chain employs TRBV28 and TRBJ2-3; 12 nucleotides agree with TRBD2. This CDR3 is built from 16 residues. The V gene end was trimmed by 7 bases and the J gene end by 6 bases; junction bases not matched to a gene: 11. CDR1 is MDHEN, CDR2 SYDVKM, per germline. This CDR3 reads CASIKGLAGSRDTQYF. Written as DNA, the CDR3 is TGTGCCAGCATCAAAGGACTAGCGGGGTCACGGGATACGCAGTATTTT.

This clone occurred a few times. The chain combines TRBV6-1 with TRBJ1-5; a weak D match, TRBD1 (6 bases). The CDR3 is 15 amino acids. Germline V CDR1 and CDR2: MNHNS, SASEGT. Trimming removed 7 bases at V and 5 bases at J, with 18 bases between. CDR3 DNA: TGTGCCAGCACGTCGGTTTACAGGGAGTATCAGCCCCAGCATTTT. It translates to CASTSVYREYQPQHF.

Here the CDR3 reads CASSFFQTGVNYGYTF. CDR3 bases: TGTGCCAGCAGCTTTTTCCAGACAGGGGTGAACTATGGCTACACCTTC. V gene TRBV5-6 combines with J gene TRBJ1-2; 8 bases align to TRBD1. There are 16 residues in the CDR3. The J segment lost 2 bases and the V segment lost 2 bases, leaving 8 bases of the junction unmatched. Germline V gene lookup returns CDR1 SGHDT and CDR2 YYEEEE.

As to this clone: Lacking the conserved final phenylalanine or tryptophan, this CDR3 likely reflects a read error. The CDR3 loop is CASSFPGHFSYEQYL. In nucleotides, the CDR3 is TGTGCCAGCAGTTTTCCGGGGCATTTTTCCTACGAGCAGTACTTA. V gene TRBV28 combines with J gene TRBJ2-7; either TRBD1 or TRBD2 may supply D (5 bases each). The CDR3 consists of 15 residues. From germline, CDR1 is MDHEN and CDR2 SYDVKM. The ends were cut back, 3 bases at V and 1 base at J, with 13 bases in the middle.

The chain couples TRBV11-2 to TRBJ2-6; no firm D call. This CDR3 is built from 15 residues. Germline assignment: CDR1 SGHAT and CDR2 FQNNGV. Between the trimmed V and J ends, which lost 6 bases and 2 bases, there was a span of 11 bases. The CDR3 bases are TGTGCCAGCAGTCAAAGGAGTGCTGGGGCCAACGTCCTGACTTTC. This translates into CASSQRSAGANVLTF.

The chain combines TRBV18 with TRBJ1-1; the D is unclear. This CDR3 contains 13 residues. Germline CDR1 reads KGHSH; CDR2 reads LQKENI. V lost 2 bases and J 1 base, leaving 5 bases between the germline ends. CDR3 in amino acids: CASSPSGNTEAFF. The CDR3 DNA reads as TGTGCCAGCTCACCATCTGGGAACACTGAAGCTTTCTTT. The variable domain in full, completed from reference TRBV18 and TRBJ1-1, reads NAGVMQNPRHLVRRRGQEARLRCSPMKGHSHVYWYRQLPEEGLKFMVYLQKENIIDESGMPKERFSAEFPKEGPSILRIQQVVRGDSAAYFCASSPSGNTEAFFGQGTRLTVV.

This CDR3 reads CASIGGRVGYEQYF. The CDR3 DNA is TGTGCCAGCATCGGCGGGAGGGTCGGGTACGAGCAGTACTTC. The genes are TRBV2 and TRBJ2-7, with 9 bases that match TRBD2. Germline assignment: CDR1 SNHLY and CDR2 FYNNEI. V dropped 7 bases and J dropped 4; count of bases not matched to a gene: 8. The CDR3 totals 14 residues.

The CDR3 reads CASSVGTSVGEGELFF. In DNA, the CDR3 is TGTGCCAGCAGCGTTGGGACTAGTGTTGGAGAGGGGGAGCTGTTTTTT. The J gene is TRBJ2-2, the V gene TRBV9, with 8 bases identical to TRBD2. This CDR3 comprises 16 residues. Per germline, CDR1 SGDLS and CDR2 YYNGEE. The junction had 11 bases not matched to a gene; V was cut back by 2 bases and J by 8 bases.

This clone was recorded only once. V is TRBV7-6 and J is TRBJ2-3; the D call may be TRBD1 or TRBD2 (6 bases each). The CDR3 runs 16 residues. The V end lost 5 bases, the J end lost 2 bases, and 17 bases lay between the germline ends. Germline CDR1 reads SGHVS; CDR2 reads FNYEAQ. The CDR3 sequence: CASSPSLRGATDTQYF. The CDR3 nucleotides read TGTGCCAGCAGCCCCAGCCTGAGGGGGGCCACAGATACGCAGTATTTT.

V and J are TRBV19 and TRBJ2-1, with D tentatively TRBD2 (6 bases). Trimming took 4 bases from V and 7 from J, leaving 11 bases between them. The germline CDR1 and CDR2 sequences are LNHDA and SQIVND (reference sequence). The CDR3 contains 13 residues. The CDR3 sequence is CASSKSGGNEQFF. CDR3 sequence (DNA): TGTGCCAGTAGTAAAAGTGGGGGGAATGAGCAGTTCTTC.

The V and J genes are TRBV6-1 and TRBJ2-3; 8 positions match TRBD1. With V trimmed by 6 bases and J by 1 base, 6 bases remained unmatched. From germline, CDR1 is MNHNS and CDR2 SASEGT. This CDR3 contains 15 residues. The CDR3 loop reads CASRSTGARTDTQYF. CDR3 nucleotides: TGTGCCAGCAGATCGACAGGGGCCCGCACAGATACGCAGTATTTT.

The V and J genes are TRBV5-1 and TRBJ2-2; D is possibly TRBD2 (7 bases). Trimming left V 4 bases short and J 4 bases short, with 23 bases between. The CDR3 is made up of 18 amino acids. The V gene's germline CDR1 is SGHRS and CDR2 YFSETQ. The CDR3 loop is CASSRSTSRGAGTGELFF. In DNA, the CDR3 is TGCGCCAGCAGCCGGTCGACTAGCCGGGGGGCGGGCACCGGGGAGCTGTTTTTT.

The J gene is TRBJ2-6, the V gene TRBV5-6; the match to TRBD1 covers 9 bases. Germline V gene sequence: CDR1 SGHDT, CDR2 YYEEEE. V gave up 4 bases and J gave up 2 bases; unmatched junction bases: 10. The CDR3 covers 18 residues. In DNA form, the CDR3 reads TGTGCCAGCAGCCCCCGGGACAGGGATGGGACTGGGGCCAACGTCCTGACTTTC. It encodes CASSPRDRDGTGANVLTF.

The chain carries TRBV11-2 and TRBJ2-2, with a possible D match to TRBD2 (6 bases). Looked up from germline, CDR1 is SGHAT and CDR2 is FQNNGV. The CDR3 runs 18 residues. Trimming stripped 5 bases from V and 2 bases from J, with 21 bases between. CDR3 residues: CASSRPQVADLNTGELFF. CDR3 nucleotide sequence: TGTGCCAGCAGCCGACCCCAAGTAGCGGACCTCAACACCGGGGAGCTGTTTTTT. The variable domain in full, with the rest retrieved from reference TRBV11-2 and TRBJ2-2, is EAGVAQSPRYKIIEKRQSVAFWCNPISGHATLYWYQQILGQGPKLLIQFQNNGVVDDSQLPKDRFSAERLKGVDSTLKIQPAKLEDSAVYLCASSRPQVADLNTGELFFGEGSRLTVL.

The V gene is TRBV6-5, the J gene TRBJ2-7; 10 nucleotides match TRBD1. Losses at the gene ends were 1 base for V and 5 bases for J; bases not matched to a gene: 2. CDR1 is MNHEY and CDR2 is SVGAGI in the germline V gene. The CDR3 runs to 14 residues. CDR3 residues: CASSYWDRGHEQYF. CDR3 bases: TGTGCCAGCAGTTACTGGGACAGGGGCCACGAGCAGTACTTC.

V is TRBV28 and J is TRBJ1-2; D remains ambiguous. Germline lookup yields CDR1 MDHEN and CDR2 SYDVKM. The ends were cut back, 6 bases at V and 6 bases at J, with 8 bases in the middle. CDR3 size: 11 residues. The CDR3 DNA is TGTGCCAGCAGGTCGGGCGATGGCTACACCTTC. It encodes CASRSGDGYTF.

The chain recombines TRBV7-2 with TRBJ2-1, with D possibly TRBD1 on 6 matching bases. The CDR3 extends over 16 amino acids. From germline, CDR1 is SGHTA and CDR2 FQGNSA. V was pared by 1 base and J by 6 bases, with 16 bases between. The CDR3 DNA is TGTGCCAGCAGCTTAGTTGGGGGCAGTTTTCTCAATGAGCAGTTCTTC. Residues: CASSLVGGSFLNEQFF.

This clone was found once. The chain has TRBV29-1 and TRBJ1-1; TRBD1 is a possible D gene (5 bases). The V and J ends lost 2 bases and 1 base respectively, with 14 bases between them. CDR3 length: 15 residues. Germline loops: CDR1 SQVTM, CDR2 ANQGSEA. CDR3 protein: CSVEKCWGANTEAFF. In DNA, the CDR3 is TGCAGCGTTGAAAAGTGCTGGGGCGCGAACACTGAAGCTTTCTTT.

The chain carries TRBV28 and TRBJ2-7, with D uncertain. Germline V lookup: CDR1 MDHEN, CDR2 SYDVKM. This CDR3 has 16 amino acids. Trimming took off 3 bases at V and 4 bases at J, with 19 bases between the two ends. CDR3: CASSLTTSERAYEQYF. The CDR3 DNA is TGTGCCAGCAGTTTGACCACATCCGAACGGGCGTACGAGCAGTACTTC.

The chain recombines TRBV6-1 with TRBJ1-3; no clear D. Germline assignment: CDR1 MNHNS and CDR2 SASEGT. CDR3 length equals 15 residues. The ends were cut back, 3 bases at V and 4 bases at J, with 13 bases in the middle. For the CDR3, the DNA is TGTGCCAGCAGTGATTCGGAGGGAGGAGGAAACACCATATATTTT. Its translation is CASSDSEGGGNTIYF.

The chain combines TRBV7-9 with TRBJ2-5; 14 positions match TRBD2. V shed 3 bases and J 3 bases; nucleotides not matched to a gene: 6. This CDR3 is built from 17 residues. CDR1 and CDR2 from the germline V gene are SEHNR and FQNEAQ (reference sequence). The CDR3: CASSLTPGLAGEETQYF. CDR3 in DNA: TGTGCCAGCAGCTTGACCCCGGGACTAGCGGGGGAAGAGACCCAGTACTTC.

In its sample, this clone was seen once. This chain uses TRBV12-5 with TRBJ1-1; D not resolved. The CDR3 totals 13 residues. Trimming left V 2 bases short and J 0 bases short, with 4 bases between. The germline V gene has CDR1 LGHNT and CDR2 FRNRAP. The CDR3: CASGLNLNTEAFF. The CDR3 DNA follows: TGTGCTAGTGGTTTGAACCTGAACACTGAAGCTTTCTTT.

The chain is built from TRBV7-4 and TRBJ2-5, with 8 bases fitting TRBD1. From germline, CDR1 is SGHVT and CDR2 SQSDAQ. V shed 1 base and J 5 bases; nucleotides not matched to a gene: 3. The CDR3 loop spans 14 amino acids. The CDR3 bases are TGTGCCAGCAGCTTAGGGGACAGGTGGGAGACCCAGTACTTC. Protein sequence: CASSLGDRWETQYF. The variable domain in full, completed from reference TRBV7-4 and TRBJ2-5, reads GAGVSQSPRYKVAKRGRDVALRCDSISGHVTLYWYRQTLGQGSEVLTYSQSDAQRDKSGRPSGRFSAERPERSVSTLKIQRTEQGDSAVYLCASSLGDRWETQYFGPGTRLLVL.

CDR3 DNA sequence: TGTGCCAGCAGCTTGTCTCGAGGCTACGAGCAGTACTTC. Translated, it gives CASSLSRGYEQYF. V is TRBV7-9 and J is TRBJ2-5; no clear D gene. The J call may be faulty, since TRBJ2-7 better matches the DNA end. The germline CDR1 and CDR2 sequences are SEHNR and FQNEAQ (reference sequence). This CDR3 is built from 13 residues.

The chain employs TRBV27 and TRBJ2-7; 10 nucleotides match TRBD2. The CDR3 runs to 15 residues. With V trimmed by 6 bases and J by 3 bases, 8 bases remained unmatched. Per germline, CDR1 MNHEY and CDR2 SMNVEV (reference sequence). CDR3 amino acids: CASRLAGRKYYEQYF. The DNA of the CDR3 is TGTGCCAGCAGACTAGCGGGACGGAAATACTACGAGCAGTACTTC.

CDR3 nucleotides: TGTGCCAGCAGTTACTGGGACAGGGGGCAAGCTTTCTTT. The encoded protein is CASSYWDRGQAFF. The genes are TRBV6-5 and TRBJ1-1, with 12 bases fitting TRBD1. Germline CDR1 and CDR2: MNHEY and SVGAGI. V shed 1 base, J shed 9 bases, and the junction held 0 bases outside the gene matches. This CDR3 is 13 amino acids long.

Only one count was recorded for this clone. The chain couples TRBV5-1 to TRBJ2-7, with TRBD2 matching 8 bases. V lost 5 bases and J lost 0; bases outside the gene matches: 10. Germline loops: CDR1 SGHRS, CDR2 YFSETQ. This CDR3 contains 16 residues. The CDR3 is CASRLAVAGSSYEQYF. The DNA of the CDR3 is TGCGCCAGCAGACTAGCGGTGGCAGGGAGCTCCTACGAGCAGTACTTC.